The 20 T cell receptor beta chains below all came from one sample that was sequenced in a study of blood T cells in healthy people across ages. Then a second PCR, running roughly 7 to 11 cycles, was carried out with a sample-barcoded 5' primer and a J-beta primer mix. TCRdb fed the 5' RACE reads into MiXCR, producing one record per CDR3 protein. This table has some 800,000 distinct CDR3 sequences, roughly 25% appearing once. The same data also contributed to another study, on T cells of mothers and their children.

The sequenced sample consisted of blood. The receptors originated from a boy between 10 and 17 years old in good health.

J is TRBJ1-2 and V is TRBV4-1, with a tentative D call TRBD1 (6 bases). There are 15 residues in the CDR3. V shed 1 base and J shed 3 bases, with 12 bases lying between them. CDR1 and CDR2 (germline): MGHRA, YSYEKL. The CDR3 nucleotides read TGCGCCAGCAGCCAAGGTACAGGGTGGGACTATGGCTACACCTTC. It yields the protein CASSQGTGWDYGYTF.

The J gene is TRBJ2-1, the V gene TRBV7-9; no reliable D call. CDR3 length equals 12 residues. Germline V gene data show CDR1 as SEHNR and CDR2 as FQNEAQ (reference sequence). Trimming took off 1 base at V and 9 bases at J, with 7 bases between the two ends. The CDR3 DNA is TGTGCCAGCAGCTTAGATTCACCTGAGCAGTTCTTC. Residues: CASSLDSPEQFF.

The chain joins TRBV5-1 to TRBJ2-3; D possibly corresponds to TRBD2 (6 bases). The V gene lost 4 bases and the J gene lost 6 bases, with 18 bases spanning the gap. The CDR3 is 15 amino acids. Per germline, CDR1 SGHRS and CDR2 YFSETQ. The CDR3 DNA sequence: TGCGCCAGCAGCCCGCGGGACGCAGGTACGGATACGCAGTATTTT. Encoded protein: CASSPRDAGTDTQYF.

There are a few counts of this clonotype. This chain uses TRBV27 with TRBJ2-2; D perhaps matches TRBD1 (5 bases). Germline V gene data show CDR1 as MNHEY and CDR2 as SMNVEV (reference sequence). This CDR3 comprises 14 residues. Trimming left V 6 bases short and J 4 bases short, with 12 bases between. The CDR3 bases are TGTGCCAGCAGGCAGGGTTCGGGCACCGGGGAGCTGTTTTTT. Its protein is CASRQGSGTGELFF.

The chain combines TRBV6-5 with TRBJ1-2, with TRBD1 identical over 7 bases. This CDR3 is 16 amino acids long. Trimming removed 0 bases from V and 5 bases from J; junction bases left unmatched: 9. Germline V CDR1 and CDR2: MNHEY, SVGAGI. CDR3 nucleotide sequence: TGTGCCAGCAGTTACTCGTTCGGGACAGCCTTGTATGGCTACACCTTC. Translated, it gives CASSYSFGTALYGYTF.

The genes are TRBV18 and TRBJ1-2; the D is unclear. The CDR3 covers 16 residues. The V and J ends lost 3 bases and 6 bases respectively, with 20 bases between them. Germline assignment: CDR1 KGHSH and CDR2 LQKENI. The CDR3 DNA sequence: TGTGCCAGCTCACCTCTGTCGTGGGCGGCGTGGAATGGCTACACCTTC. Its protein product is CASSPLSWAAWNGYTF.

J is TRBJ2-7 and V is TRBV10-3; 7 nucleotides match TRBD1. The CDR3 extends over 14 amino acids. The germline V gene has CDR1 ENHRY and CDR2 SYGVKD. V lost 5 bases, J lost 3 bases, and 7 bases stayed unmatched. CDR3 region: CAISFGQDNYEQYF. The CDR3 DNA reads TGTGCCATCAGTTTCGGACAGGATAACTACGAGCAGTACTTC.

CDR3 DNA sequence: TGTGCCAGCAGTTTATCGGCCGTTATCCACGAGCAGTACTTC. Its protein is CASSLSAVIHEQYF. The chain joins TRBV27 to TRBJ2-1; the D is unclear. The J call may be wrong; the DNA end is better matched by TRBJ2-7. This CDR3 region has 14 residues. CDR1 and CDR2 from the germline V gene are MNHEY and SMNVEV (reference sequence).

The chain has TRBV20-1 and TRBJ2-3; 7 nucleotides align to TRBD1. This CDR3 contains 14 residues. Germline values: CDR1 DFQATT, CDR2 SNEGSKA (reference sequence). With 4 bases clipped from V and 4 bases from J, the junction kept 8 bases outside the gene matches. DNA for the CDR3: TGCAGTGCTAACACAGGGGAGAGGGCAGATACGCAGTATTTT. It is translated as CSANTGERADTQYF.

This clonotype has just a few counts. The chain couples TRBV5-1 to TRBJ2-1; TRBD1 matches at 11 bases. Germline loops: CDR1 SGHRS, CDR2 YFSETQ. CDR3 length: 17 residues. V lost 0 bases and J lost 4; bases outside the gene matches: 6. The CDR3 loop is CASSLGPGQGAYNEQFF. As DNA, the CDR3 is TGCGCCAGCAGCTTGGGCCCTGGACAGGGGGCATACAATGAGCAGTTCTTC.

The V and J genes are TRBV5-6 and TRBJ2-1, with D possibly being TRBD2 (6 bases). Looked up from germline, CDR1 is SGHDT and CDR2 is YYEEEE. The CDR3 loop spans 17 amino acids. V gave up 5 bases and J gave up 1 base, with 19 bases separating them. As DNA, the CDR3 is TGTGCCAGCAGTAATGGAGTCGGGGGATGGTCCTACAATGAGCAGTTCTTC. This encodes CASSNGVGGWSYNEQFF. The full variable domain, rest sourced from reference TRBV5-6 and TRBJ2-1, is DAGVTQSPTHLIKTRGQQVTLRCSPKSGHDTVSWYQQALGQGPQFIFQYYEEEERQRGNFPDRFSGHQFPNYSSELNVNALLLGDSALYLCASSNGVGGWSYNEQFFGPGTRLTVL.

This clonotype was observed at least ten times. This rearrangement joins TRBV7-9 to TRBJ2-2; possible D gene TRBD2, 6 bases. The CDR3 has 15 amino acids. V was pared by 5 bases and J by 2 bases, with 12 bases between. Germline CDR1 reads SEHNR; CDR2 reads FQNEAQ (reference sequence). CDR3 in DNA: TGTGCCAGCAGCCTCCGGGGGACCAACACCGGGGAGCTGTTTTTT. Translation: CASSLRGTNTGELFF. The variable domain in full, completed from reference TRBV7-9 and TRBJ2-2, reads DTGVSQNPRHKITKRGQNVTFRCDPISEHNRLYWYRQTLGQGPEFLTYFQNEAQLEKSRLLSDRFSAERPKGSFSTLEIQRTEQGDSAMYLCASSLRGTNTGELFFGEGSRLTVL.

The rearrangement links TRBV5-1 to TRBJ2-5, with D maybe TRBD2 (6 bases). Germline lookup yields CDR1 SGHRS and CDR2 YFSETQ. CDR3 length: 17 amino acids. Trimming removed 4 bases from V and 3 bases from J, with 22 bases in between. The CDR3 DNA is TGCGCCAGCAGCGGCCGACTAGGGGAGTTGGATGAAGAGACCCAGTACTTC. Amino acids: CASSGRLGELDEETQYF.

V gene TRBV7-2 combines with J gene TRBJ2-7, with D hard to call. V lost 0 bases and J lost 3, with 9 bases in between. This CDR3 spans 14 amino acids. The germline V gene has CDR1 SGHTA and CDR2 FQGNSA. The CDR3 loop is CASSLARWDYEQYF. CDR3 coding DNA: TGTGCCAGCAGCTTAGCGCGTTGGGACTACGAGCAGTACTTC.

This clonotype has only a few counts. V gene TRBV6-2 or TRBV6-3 combines with J gene TRBJ2-1, with D tentatively TRBD2 (6 bases). The CDR3 length is 13 residues. V lost 5 bases to trimming and J lost 7 bases, with 12 bases between them. Germline loops: CDR1 MNHEY, CDR2 SVGEGT. This CDR3 reads CASSIRRGNEQFF. DNA for the CDR3: TGTGCCAGCAGTATCCGACGGGGGAATGAGCAGTTCTTC.

The chain combines TRBV7-2 with TRBJ1-4, with 7 bases fitting TRBD1. This CDR3 spans 15 amino acids. With 5 bases clipped from V and 7 bases from J, the junction kept 10 bases outside the gene matches. Germline V lookup: CDR1 SGHTA, CDR2 FQGNSA. This CDR3 reads CASSRQGGWGEKLFF. CDR3 coding DNA: TGTGCCAGCAGCCGACAGGGAGGGTGGGGTGAAAAACTGTTTTTT.

The rearrangement joins TRBV29-1 to TRBJ2-7; 7 bases line up with TRBD1. Trimming at V came to 1 base and at J to 0 bases, leaving 0 bases not matched to a gene. The CDR3 totals 13 residues. Germline V gene sequence: CDR1 SQVTM, CDR2 ANQGSEA. The CDR3 coding sequence is TGCAGCGTTGAAGCAGGGGGCTCCTACGAGCAGTACTTC. Its protein product is CSVEAGGSYEQYF.

This clonotype was picked up one time. Sequence at one end of the junction differs from germline and may be a read error. The chain joins TRBV7-6 to TRBJ1-4; D may be TRBD1 (5 bases). The CDR3 has 14 amino acids. Germline CDR1 and CDR2: SGHVS and FNYEAQ. The CDR3 nucleotides read TGTGCCAGCAGCTCTGGGGGGTTGAATGAAAAACTGCTTTTT. It yields the protein CASSSGGLNEKLLF.

The chain joins TRBV20-1 to TRBJ2-7; TRBD2 agrees at 8 bases. Losses at the gene ends were 3 bases for V and 3 bases for J; bases not matched to a gene: 10. The CDR3 sequence is 15 residues long. In germline, CDR1 is DFQATT, CDR2 SNEGSKA (reference sequence). This chain's CDR3 is CSARNRLAQYYEQYF. As DNA, the CDR3 is TGCAGTGCTAGGAACCGACTAGCGCAGTACTACGAGCAGTACTTC.

J is TRBJ2-1 and V is TRBV6-6; no reliable D call. CDR3 size: 15 residues. Trimming removed 7 bases from V and 0 bases from J, with 13 bases in between. The germline gives CDR1 MNHNY, CDR2 SVGAGI (reference sequence). In DNA form, the CDR3 reads TGTGCCAGCAATCCCGGGCCCCTCTCCTACAATGAGCAGTTCTTC. Protein sequence: CASNPGPLSYNEQFF.